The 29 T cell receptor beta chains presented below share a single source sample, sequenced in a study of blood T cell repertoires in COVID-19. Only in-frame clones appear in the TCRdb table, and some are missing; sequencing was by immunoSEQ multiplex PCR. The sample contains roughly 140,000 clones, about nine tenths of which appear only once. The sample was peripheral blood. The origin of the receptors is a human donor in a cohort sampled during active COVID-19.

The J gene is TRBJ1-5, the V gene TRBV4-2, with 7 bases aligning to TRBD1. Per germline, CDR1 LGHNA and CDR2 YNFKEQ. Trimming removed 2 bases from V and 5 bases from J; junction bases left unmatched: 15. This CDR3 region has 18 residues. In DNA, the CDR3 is TGTGCCAGCAGCCAATGGGACAGAAGCGATACGGGCCATCAGCCCCAGCATTTT. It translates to CASSQWDRSDTGHQPQHF.

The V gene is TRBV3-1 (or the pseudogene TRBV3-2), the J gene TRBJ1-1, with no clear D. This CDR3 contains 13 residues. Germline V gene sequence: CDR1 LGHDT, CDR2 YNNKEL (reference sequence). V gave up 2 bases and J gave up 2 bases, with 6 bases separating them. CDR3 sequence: CASSQLSNTEAFF. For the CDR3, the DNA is TGTGCCAGCAGCCAACTAAGCAACACTGAAGCTTTCTTT.

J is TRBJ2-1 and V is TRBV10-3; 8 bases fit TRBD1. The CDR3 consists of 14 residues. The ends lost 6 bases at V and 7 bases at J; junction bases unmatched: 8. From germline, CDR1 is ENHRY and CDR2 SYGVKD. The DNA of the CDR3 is TGTGCCATCAGCTGGACAGGGTGGGGGAATGAGCAGTTCTTC. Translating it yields CAISWTGWGNEQFF.

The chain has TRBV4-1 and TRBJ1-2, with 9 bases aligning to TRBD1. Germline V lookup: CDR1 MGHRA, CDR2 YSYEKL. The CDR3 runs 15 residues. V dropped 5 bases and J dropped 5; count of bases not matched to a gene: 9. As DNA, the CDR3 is TGCGCCAGCAGCTCCGGGACAGGGTTCTTTTATGGCTACACCTTC. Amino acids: CASSSGTGFFYGYTF.

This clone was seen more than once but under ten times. DNA of the CDR3: TGCAGTGCAACAGGACAAAAACTGTTTTTT. Residues: CSATGQKLFF. The chain uses TRBV20-1 and TRBJ1-4; D perhaps matches TRBD1 (5 bases). The ends were cut back, 6 bases at V and 9 bases at J, with 8 bases in the middle. The CDR3 extends over 10 amino acids. Germline assignment: CDR1 DFQATT and CDR2 SNEGSKA (reference sequence).

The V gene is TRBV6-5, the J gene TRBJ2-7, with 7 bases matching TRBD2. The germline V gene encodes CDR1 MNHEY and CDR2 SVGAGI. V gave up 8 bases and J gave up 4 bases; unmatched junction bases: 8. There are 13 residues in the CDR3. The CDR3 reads CASLPGGEYEQYF. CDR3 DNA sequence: TGTGCCAGCCTCCCGGGGGGTGAATACGAGCAGTACTTC.

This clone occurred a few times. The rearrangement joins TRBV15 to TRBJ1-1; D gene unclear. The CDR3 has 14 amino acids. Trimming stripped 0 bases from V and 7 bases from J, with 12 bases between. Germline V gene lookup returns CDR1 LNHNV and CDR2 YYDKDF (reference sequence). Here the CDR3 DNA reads TGTGCCACCAGCAGAGATTTGGAGGTTGATGAAGCTTTCTTT. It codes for CATSRDLEVDEAFF. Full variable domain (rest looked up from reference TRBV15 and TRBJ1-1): DAMVIQNPRYQVTQFGKPVTLSCSQTLNHNVMYWYQQKSSQAPKLLFHYYDKDFNNEADTPDNFQSRRPNTSFCFLDIRSPGLGDTAMYLCATSRDLEVDEAFFGQGTRLTVV.

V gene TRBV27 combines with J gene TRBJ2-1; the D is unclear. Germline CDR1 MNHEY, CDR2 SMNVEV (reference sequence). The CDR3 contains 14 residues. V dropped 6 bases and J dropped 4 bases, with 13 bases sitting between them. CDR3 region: CASRPTGPYNEQFF. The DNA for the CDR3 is TGTGCCAGCAGGCCGACGGGTCCGTACAATGAGCAGTTCTTC.

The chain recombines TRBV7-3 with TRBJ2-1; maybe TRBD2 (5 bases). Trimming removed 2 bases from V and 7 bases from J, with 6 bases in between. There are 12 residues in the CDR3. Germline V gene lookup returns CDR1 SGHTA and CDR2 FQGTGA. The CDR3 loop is CASSLPGNEQFF. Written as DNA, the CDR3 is TGTGCCAGCAGCTTACCGGGGAATGAGCAGTTCTTC.

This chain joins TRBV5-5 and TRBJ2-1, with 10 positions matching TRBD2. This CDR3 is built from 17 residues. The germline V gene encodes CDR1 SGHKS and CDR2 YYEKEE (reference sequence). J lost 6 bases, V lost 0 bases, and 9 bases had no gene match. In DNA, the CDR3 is TGTGCCAGCAGCTTGGGAGGGCTAGCGGGGGCCTTCAATGAGCAGTTCTTC. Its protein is CASSLGGLAGAFNEQFF.

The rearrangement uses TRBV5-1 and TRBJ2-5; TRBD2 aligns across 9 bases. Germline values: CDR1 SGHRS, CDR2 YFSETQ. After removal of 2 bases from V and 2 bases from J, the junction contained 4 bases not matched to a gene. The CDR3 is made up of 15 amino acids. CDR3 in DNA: TGCGCCAGCAGCTTCTCTAGCGGGGTTCAAGAGACCCAGTACTTC. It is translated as CASSFSSGVQETQYF. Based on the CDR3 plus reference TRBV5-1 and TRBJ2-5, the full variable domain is KAGVTQTPRYLIKTRGQQVTLSCSPISGHRSVSWYQQTPGQGLQFLFEYFSETQRNKGNFPGRFSGRQFSNSRSEMNVSTLELGDSALYLCASSFSSGVQETQYFGPGTRLLVL.

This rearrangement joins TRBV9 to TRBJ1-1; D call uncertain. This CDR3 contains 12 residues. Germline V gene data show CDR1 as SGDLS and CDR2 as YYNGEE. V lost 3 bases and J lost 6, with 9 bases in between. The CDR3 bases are TGTGCCAGCAGCGGAGGAGGAGCTGAAGCTTTCTTT. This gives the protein CASSGGGAEAFF.

DNA for the CDR3: TGTGCCAGCAGTTACTCGAATTTATGGGCTGATTATTTCTTT. The encoded protein is CASSYSNLWADYFF. The chain couples TRBV6-2 or TRBV6-3 to TRBJ1-1; D is unresolved. CDR1 is MNHEY and CDR2 is SVGEGT in the germline V gene. V was trimmed by 0 bases and J by 13 bases, leaving 18 bases between them. The CDR3 runs to 14 residues.

The DNA of the CDR3 is TGCGCCAGCAGCTTGGTAGCGGGGGGGGGTCCCCAAGAGACCCAGTACTTC. Translation gives CASSLVAGGGPQETQYF. This rearrangement joins TRBV5-1 to TRBJ2-5; the match to TRBD2 covers 11 bases. The J segment lost 1 base and the V segment lost 0 bases, leaving 5 bases of the junction unmatched. Germline-derived CDR1 and CDR2 are SGHRS and YFSETQ. CDR3 size: 17 residues.

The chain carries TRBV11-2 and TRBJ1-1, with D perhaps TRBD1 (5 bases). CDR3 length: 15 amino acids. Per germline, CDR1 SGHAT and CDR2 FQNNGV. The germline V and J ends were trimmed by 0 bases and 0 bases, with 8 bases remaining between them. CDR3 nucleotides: TGTGCCAGCAGCTTAGAGGCGGGGGTGAACACTGAAGCTTTCTTT. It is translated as CASSLEAGVNTEAFF.

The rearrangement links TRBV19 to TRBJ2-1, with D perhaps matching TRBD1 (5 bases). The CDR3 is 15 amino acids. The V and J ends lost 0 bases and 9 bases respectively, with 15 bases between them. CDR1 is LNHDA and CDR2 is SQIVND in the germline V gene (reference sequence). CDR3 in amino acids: CASSIDRGRVSEQFF. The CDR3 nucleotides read TGTGCCAGTAGTATAGATAGGGGCAGGGTCTCTGAGCAGTTCTTC.

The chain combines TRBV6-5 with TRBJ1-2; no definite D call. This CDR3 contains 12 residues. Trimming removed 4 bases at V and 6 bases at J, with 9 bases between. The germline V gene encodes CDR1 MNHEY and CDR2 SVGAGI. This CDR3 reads CASSSPPDGYTF. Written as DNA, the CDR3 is TGTGCCAGCAGTTCCCCCCCAGATGGCTACACCTTC.

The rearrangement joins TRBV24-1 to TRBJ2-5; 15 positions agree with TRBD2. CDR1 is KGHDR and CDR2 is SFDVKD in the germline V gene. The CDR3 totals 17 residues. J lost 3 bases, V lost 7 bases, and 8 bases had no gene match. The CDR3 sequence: CATSTPGTSGGKETQYF. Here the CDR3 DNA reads TGTGCCACCAGCACCCCAGGGACTAGCGGGGGGAAAGAGACCCAGTACTTC.

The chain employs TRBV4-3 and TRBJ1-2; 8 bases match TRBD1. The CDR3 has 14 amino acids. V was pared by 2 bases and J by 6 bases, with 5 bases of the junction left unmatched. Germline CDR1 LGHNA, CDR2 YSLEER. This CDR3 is CASSQSMTGDGYTF. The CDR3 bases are TGCGCCAGCAGCCAAAGTATGACAGGGGATGGCTACACCTTC.

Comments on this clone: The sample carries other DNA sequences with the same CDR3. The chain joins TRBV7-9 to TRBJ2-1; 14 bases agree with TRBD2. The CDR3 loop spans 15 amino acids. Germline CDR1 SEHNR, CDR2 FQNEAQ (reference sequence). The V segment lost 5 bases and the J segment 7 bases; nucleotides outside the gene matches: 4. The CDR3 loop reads CASSPTSGGANEQFF. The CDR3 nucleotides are TGTGCCAGCAGCCCGACTAGCGGGGGGGCGAATGAGCAGTTCTTC.

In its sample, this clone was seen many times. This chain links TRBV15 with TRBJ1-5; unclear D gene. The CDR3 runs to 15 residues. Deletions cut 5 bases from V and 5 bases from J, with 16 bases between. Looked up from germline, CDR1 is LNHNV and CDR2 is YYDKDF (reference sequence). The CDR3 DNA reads TGTGCCACCAGCGCCCCCCTAGGACTATATCAGCCCCAGCATTTT. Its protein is CATSAPLGLYQPQHF.

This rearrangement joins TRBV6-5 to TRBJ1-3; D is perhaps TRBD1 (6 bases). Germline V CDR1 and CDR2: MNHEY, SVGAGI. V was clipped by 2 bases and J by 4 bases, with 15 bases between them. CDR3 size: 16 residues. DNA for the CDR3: TGTGCCAGCAGTTACACTTTAACAGGGACCGGAAACACCATATATTTT. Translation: CASSYTLTGTGNTIYF.

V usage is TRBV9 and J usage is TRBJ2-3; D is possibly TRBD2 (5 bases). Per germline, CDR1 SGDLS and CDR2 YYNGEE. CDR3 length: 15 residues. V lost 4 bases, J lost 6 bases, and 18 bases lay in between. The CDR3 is CASSPDSRVADTQYF. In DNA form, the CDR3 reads TGTGCCAGCAGCCCGGACTCCCGTGTGGCTGATACGCAGTATTTT.

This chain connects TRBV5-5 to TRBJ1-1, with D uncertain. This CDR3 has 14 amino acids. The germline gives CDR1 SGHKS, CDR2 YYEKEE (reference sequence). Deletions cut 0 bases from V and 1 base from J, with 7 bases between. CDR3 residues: CASSLVHQNTEAFF. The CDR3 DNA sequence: TGTGCCAGCAGCTTGGTACATCAGAACACTGAAGCTTTCTTT.

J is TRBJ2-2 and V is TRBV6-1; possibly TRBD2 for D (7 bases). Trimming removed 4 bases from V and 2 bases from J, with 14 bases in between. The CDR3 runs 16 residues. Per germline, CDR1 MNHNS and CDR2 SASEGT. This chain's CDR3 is CASSVDPGGNTGELFF. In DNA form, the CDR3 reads TGTGCCAGCAGTGTAGACCCGGGGGGCAACACCGGGGAGCTGTTTTTT.

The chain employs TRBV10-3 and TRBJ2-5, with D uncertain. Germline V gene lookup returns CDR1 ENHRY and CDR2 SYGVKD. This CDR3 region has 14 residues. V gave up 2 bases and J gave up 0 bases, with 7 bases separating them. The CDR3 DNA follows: TGTGCCATCAGTGAGCTGGCTTACCAAGAGACCCAGTACTTC. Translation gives CAISELAYQETQYF.

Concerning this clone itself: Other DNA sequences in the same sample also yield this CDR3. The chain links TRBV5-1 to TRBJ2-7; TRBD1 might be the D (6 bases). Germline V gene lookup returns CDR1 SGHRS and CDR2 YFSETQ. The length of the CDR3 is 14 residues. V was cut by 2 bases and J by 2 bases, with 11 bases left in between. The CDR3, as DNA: TGCGCCAGCAGCTTAGGACAGCCTCCCTACGAGCAGTACTTC. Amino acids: CASSLGQPPYEQYF.

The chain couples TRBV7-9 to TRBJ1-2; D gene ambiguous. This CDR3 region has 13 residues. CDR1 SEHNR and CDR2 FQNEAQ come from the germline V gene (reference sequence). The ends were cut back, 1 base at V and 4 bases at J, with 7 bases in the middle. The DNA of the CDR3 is TGTGCCAGCAGCTTAGGGAGTAGCTATGGCTACACCTTC. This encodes CASSLGSSYGYTF. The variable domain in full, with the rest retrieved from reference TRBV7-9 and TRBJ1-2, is DTGVSQNPRHKITKRGQNVTFRCDPISEHNRLYWYRQTLGQGPEFLTYFQNEAQLEKSRLLSDRFSAERPKGSFSTLEIQRTEQGDSAMYLCASSLGSSYGYTFGSGTRLTVV.

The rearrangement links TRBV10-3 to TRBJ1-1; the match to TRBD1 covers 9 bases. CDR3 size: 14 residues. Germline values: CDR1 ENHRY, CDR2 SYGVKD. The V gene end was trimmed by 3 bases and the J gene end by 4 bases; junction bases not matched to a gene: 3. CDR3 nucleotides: TGTGCCATCAGTGAACAGGGGGCTACCACTGAAGCTTTCTTT. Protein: CAISEQGATTEAFF.